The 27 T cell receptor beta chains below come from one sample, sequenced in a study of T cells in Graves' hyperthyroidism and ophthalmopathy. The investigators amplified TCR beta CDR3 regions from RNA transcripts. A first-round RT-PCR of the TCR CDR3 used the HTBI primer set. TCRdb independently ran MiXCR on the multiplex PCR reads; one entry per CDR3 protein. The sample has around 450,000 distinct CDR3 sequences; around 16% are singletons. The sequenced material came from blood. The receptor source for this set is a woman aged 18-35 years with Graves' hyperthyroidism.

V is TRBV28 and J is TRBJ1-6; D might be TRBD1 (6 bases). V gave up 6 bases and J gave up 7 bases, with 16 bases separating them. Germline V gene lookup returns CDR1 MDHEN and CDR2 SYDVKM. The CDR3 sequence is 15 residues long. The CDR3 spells CASSEGGGKNSPLHF. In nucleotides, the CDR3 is TGTGCCAGCAGCGAGGGGGGGGGAAAGAATTCACCCCTCCACTTT.

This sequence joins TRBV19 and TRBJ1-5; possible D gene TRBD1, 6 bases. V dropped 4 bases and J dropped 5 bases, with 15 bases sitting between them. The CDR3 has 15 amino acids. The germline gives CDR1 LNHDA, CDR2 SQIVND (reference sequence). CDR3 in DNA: TGTGCCAGTAGTAAATGGGCAGGGGCTTATCAGCCCCAGCATTTT. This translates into CASSKWAGAYQPQHF.

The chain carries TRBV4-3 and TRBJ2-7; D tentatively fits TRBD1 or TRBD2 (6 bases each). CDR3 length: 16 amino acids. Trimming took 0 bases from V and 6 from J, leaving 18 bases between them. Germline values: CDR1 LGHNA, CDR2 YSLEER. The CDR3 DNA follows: TGCGCCAGCAGCCAAGATCTTAACAGGGAAGCGGGCGAGCAGTACTTC. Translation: CASSQDLNREAGEQYF.

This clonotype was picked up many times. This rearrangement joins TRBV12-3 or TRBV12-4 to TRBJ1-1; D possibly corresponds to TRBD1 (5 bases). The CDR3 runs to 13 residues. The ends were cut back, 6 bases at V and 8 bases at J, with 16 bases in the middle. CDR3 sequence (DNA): TGTGCCAGCAGAAGGGGCAACCCTGGGGAAGCTTTCTTT. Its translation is CASRRGNPGEAFF.

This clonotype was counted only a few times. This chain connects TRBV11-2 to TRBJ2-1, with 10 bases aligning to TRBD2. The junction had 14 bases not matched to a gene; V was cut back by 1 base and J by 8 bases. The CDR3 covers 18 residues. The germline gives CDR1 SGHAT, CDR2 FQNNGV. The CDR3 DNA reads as TGTGCCAGCAGCTTAGGGTCCATAGGTAGCGGGAGGTGGGATGAGCAGTTCTTC. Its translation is CASSLGSIGSGRWDEQFF.

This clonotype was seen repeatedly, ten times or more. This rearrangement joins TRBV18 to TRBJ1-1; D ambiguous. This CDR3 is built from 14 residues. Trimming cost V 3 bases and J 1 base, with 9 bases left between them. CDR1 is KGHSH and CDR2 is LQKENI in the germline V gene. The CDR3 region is CASSPKPANTEAFF. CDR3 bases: TGTGCCAGCTCACCTAAACCAGCGAACACTGAAGCTTTCTTT.

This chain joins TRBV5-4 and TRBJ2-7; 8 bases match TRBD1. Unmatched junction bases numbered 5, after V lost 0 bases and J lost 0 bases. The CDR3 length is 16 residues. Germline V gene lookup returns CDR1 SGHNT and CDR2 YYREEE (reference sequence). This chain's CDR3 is CASSLVTGVSSYEQYF. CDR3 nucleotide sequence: TGTGCCAGCAGCTTGGTGACAGGGGTTTCCTCCTACGAGCAGTACTTC.

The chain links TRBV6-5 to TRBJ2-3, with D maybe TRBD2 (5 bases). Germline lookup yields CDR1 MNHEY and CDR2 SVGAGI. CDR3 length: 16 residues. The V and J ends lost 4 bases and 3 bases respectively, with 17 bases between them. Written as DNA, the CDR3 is TGTGCCAGCAGTTTCGTGGGAGTTAAGAGGACAGATACGCAGTATTTT. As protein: CASSFVGVKRTDTQYF.

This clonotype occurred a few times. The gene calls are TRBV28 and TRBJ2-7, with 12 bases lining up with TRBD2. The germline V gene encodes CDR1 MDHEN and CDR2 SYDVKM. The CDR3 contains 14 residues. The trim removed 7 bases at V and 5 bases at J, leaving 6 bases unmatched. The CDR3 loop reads CASTPTSGSHEQYF. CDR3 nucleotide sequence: TGTGCCAGCACCCCGACTAGCGGGAGCCACGAGCAGTACTTC.

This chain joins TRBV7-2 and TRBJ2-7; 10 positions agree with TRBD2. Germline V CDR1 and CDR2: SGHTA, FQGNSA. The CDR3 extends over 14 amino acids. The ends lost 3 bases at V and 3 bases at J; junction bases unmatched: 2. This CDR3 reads CASSFGLADYEQYF. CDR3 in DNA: TGTGCCAGCAGCTTCGGACTAGCGGACTACGAGCAGTACTTC.

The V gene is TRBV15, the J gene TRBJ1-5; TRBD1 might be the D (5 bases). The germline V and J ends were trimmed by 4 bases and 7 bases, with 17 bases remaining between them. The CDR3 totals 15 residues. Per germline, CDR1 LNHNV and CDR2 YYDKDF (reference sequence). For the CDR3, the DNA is TGTGCCACCAGCATCGACGACCAGGGAGGACAGCCCCAGCATTTT. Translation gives CATSIDDQGGQPQHF.

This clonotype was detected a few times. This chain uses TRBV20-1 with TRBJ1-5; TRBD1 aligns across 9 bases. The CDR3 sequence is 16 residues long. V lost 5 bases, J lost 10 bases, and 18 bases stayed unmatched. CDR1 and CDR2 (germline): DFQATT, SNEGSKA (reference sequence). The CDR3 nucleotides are TGCAGTGCTGAGGTCCCAACAGGGGGCGGGAGGAAACCCCAGCATTTT. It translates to CSAEVPTGGGRKPQHF.

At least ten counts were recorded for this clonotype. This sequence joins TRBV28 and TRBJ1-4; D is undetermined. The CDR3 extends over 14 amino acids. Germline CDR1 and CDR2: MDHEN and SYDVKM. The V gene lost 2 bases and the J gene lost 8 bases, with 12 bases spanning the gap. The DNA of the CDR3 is TGTGCCAGCAGTTTAGGCGGGTCTTGGGAAAAACTGTTTTTT. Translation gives CASSLGGSWEKLFF.

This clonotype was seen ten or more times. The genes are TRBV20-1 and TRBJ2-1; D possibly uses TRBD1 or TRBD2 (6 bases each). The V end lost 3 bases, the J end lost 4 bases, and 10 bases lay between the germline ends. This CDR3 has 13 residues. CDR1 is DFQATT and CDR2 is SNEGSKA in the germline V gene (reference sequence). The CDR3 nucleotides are TGCAGTGCTAGCAAGGGGGGTTACAATGAGCAGTTCTTC. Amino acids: CSASKGGYNEQFF.

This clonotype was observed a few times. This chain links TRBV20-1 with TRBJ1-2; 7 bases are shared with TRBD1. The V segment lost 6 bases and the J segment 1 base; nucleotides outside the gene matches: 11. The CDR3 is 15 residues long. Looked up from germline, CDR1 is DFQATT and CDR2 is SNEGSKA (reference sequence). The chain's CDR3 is CSAHLRDRDNYGYTF. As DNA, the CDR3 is TGCAGTGCACACCTCCGGGACAGAGATAACTATGGCTACACCTTC.

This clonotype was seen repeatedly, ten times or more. The CDR3 sequence is CASSLKVGPKPGGQFF. In DNA form, the CDR3 reads TGTGCCAGCAGCTTAAAGGTGGGACCCAAACCGGGAGGGCAGTTCTTC. The chain joins TRBV7-3 to TRBJ2-1; TRBD2 agrees at 7 bases. Germline lookup yields CDR1 SGHTA and CDR2 FQGTGA. V lost 1 base, J lost 12 bases, and 15 bases stayed unmatched. This CDR3 is built from 16 residues.

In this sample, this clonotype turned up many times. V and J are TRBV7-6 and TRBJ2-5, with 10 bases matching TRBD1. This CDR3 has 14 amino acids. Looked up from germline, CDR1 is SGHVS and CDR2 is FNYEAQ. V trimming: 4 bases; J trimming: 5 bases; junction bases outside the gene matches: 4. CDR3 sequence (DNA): TGTGCCAGCAGCTCGACAGGGGGCCTGGAGACCCAGTACTTC. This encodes CASSSTGGLETQYF.

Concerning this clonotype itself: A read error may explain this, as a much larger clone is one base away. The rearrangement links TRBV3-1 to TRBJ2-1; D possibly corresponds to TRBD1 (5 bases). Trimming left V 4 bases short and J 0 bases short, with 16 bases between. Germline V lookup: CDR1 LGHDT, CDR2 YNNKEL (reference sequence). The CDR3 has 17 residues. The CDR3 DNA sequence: TGTGCCAGCAGCCCCGCCAGGGCTCCGGGCTCCTACAATGAGCAGTTCTTC. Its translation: CASSPARAPGSYNEQFF.

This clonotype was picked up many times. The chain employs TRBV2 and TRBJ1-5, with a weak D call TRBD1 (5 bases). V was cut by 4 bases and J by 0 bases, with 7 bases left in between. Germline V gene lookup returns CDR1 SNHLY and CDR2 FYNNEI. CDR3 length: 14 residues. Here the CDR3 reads CASSGQYSNQPQHF. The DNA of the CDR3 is TGTGCCAGCAGTGGACAGTATAGCAATCAGCCCCAGCATTTT. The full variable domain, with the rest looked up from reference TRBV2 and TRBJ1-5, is EPEVTQTPSHQVTQMGQEVILRCVPISNHLYFYWYRQILGQKVEFLVSFYNNEISEKSEIFDDQFSVERPDGSNFTLKIRSTKLEDSAMYFCASSGQYSNQPQHFGDGTRLSIL.

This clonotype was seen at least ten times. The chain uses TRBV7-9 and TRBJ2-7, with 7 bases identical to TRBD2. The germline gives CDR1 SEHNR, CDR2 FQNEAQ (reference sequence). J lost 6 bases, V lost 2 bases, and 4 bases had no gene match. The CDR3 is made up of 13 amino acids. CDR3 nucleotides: TGTGCCAGCAGCTTACAGGGCGGGAGCGAGCAGTACTTC. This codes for CASSLQGGSEQYF.

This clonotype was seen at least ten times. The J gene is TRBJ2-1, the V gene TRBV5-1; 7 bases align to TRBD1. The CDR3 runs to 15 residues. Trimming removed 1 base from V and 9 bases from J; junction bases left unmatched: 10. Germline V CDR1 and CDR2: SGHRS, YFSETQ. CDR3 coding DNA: TGCGCCAGCAGCTTGATGACAGGGTTTGCGGGTGAGCAGTTCTTC. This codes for CASSLMTGFAGEQFF.

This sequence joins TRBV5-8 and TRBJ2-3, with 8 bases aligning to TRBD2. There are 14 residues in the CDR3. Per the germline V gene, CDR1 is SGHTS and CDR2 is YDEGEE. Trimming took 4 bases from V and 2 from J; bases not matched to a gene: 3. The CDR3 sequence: CASSLSGATDTQYF. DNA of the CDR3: TGTGCCAGCAGCCTTAGCGGGGCCACAGATACGCAGTATTTT.

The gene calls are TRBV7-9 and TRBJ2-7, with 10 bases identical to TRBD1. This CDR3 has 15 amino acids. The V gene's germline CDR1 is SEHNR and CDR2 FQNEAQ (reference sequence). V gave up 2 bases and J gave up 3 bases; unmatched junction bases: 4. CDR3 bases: TGTGCCAGCAGCTTAAGACAGGGGGCCTACTACGAGCAGTACTTC. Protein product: CASSLRQGAYYEQYF.

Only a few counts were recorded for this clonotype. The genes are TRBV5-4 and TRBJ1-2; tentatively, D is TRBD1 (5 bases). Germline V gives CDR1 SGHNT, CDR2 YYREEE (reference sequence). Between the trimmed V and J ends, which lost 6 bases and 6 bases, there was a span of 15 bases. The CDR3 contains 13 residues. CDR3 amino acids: CASTLGGGDGYTF. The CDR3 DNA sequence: TGTGCCAGCACCCTTGGGGGAGGGGATGGCTACACCTTC. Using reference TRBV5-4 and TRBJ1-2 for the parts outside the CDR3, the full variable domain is ETGVTQSPTHLIKTRGQQVTLRCSSQSGHNTVSWYQQALGQGPQFIFQYYREEENGRGNFPPRFSGLQFPNYSSELNVNALELDDSALYLCASTLGGGDGYTFGSGTRLTVV.

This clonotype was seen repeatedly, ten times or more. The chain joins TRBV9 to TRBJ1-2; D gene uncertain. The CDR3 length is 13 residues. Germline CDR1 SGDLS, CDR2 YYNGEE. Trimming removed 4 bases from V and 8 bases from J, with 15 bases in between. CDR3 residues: CASSPESVSGYTF. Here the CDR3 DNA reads TGTGCCAGCAGCCCCGAGTCCGTGAGCGGCTACACCTTC.

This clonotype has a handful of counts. The CDR3 DNA reads TGCGCCAGCAGCCAAGCCCAGCAAGGAGAGCAGTACTTC. Amino acids: CASSQAQQGEQYF. V is TRBV4-3 and J is TRBJ2-7; D gene unclear. Trimming pared 1 base from V and 7 bases from J, leaving 11 bases between. The germline gives CDR1 LGHNA, CDR2 YSLEER. This CDR3 spans 13 amino acids.

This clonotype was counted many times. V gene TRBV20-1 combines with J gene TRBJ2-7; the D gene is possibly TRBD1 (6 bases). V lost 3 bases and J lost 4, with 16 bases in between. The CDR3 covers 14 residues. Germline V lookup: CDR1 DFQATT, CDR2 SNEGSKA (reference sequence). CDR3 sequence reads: CSASKQGVPYEQYF. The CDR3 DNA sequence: TGCAGTGCTAGCAAACAGGGAGTGCCGTACGAGCAGTACTTC.